This TCR beta chain was sequenced for a study of control samples from healthy donors and cancer patients (dated by TCRdb to the early 2020s). Receptor amplification or capture employed the immunoSEQ multiplex PCR assay. In TCRdb, the immuneACCESS table is reduced to in-frame sequences with V and J assigned. These tables do not hold every clone; where another copy was compared, an unresolved V gene accounts for under half, and the others remain unexplained. The sample yields about 190,000 clones; roughly nine tenths were counted once. The ten largest clones represent over 1.5% of the sample. From the cysteine up to the phenylalanine, the CDR3 has a length of 15 residues. Just the 45-base CDR3 DNA is kept, in frame starting at base 1. The CDR1 and CDR2 encoded by the germline V gene are MNHEY and SVGEGT. The trim is 0 bases for V and 0 bases for J, with a gap of 9 bases between the germline ends. In regard to this clone: Its antigen is unknown. No quality values exist for individual bases; no much larger clone is one base distant.

Sequenced material: blood. The chain was built from TRBV6-2 or TRBV6-3 and TRBJ2-7, with the D gene not clear enough to name. The source is a man in his thirties or forties in good health. The DNA is as follows: TGTGCCAGCAGTTACTCATGGATGGGCTCCTACGAGCAGTACTTC. Translated, it gives CASSYSWMGSYEQYF.